Each of the 9 T cell receptor beta chains below was sequenced from the same sample in a study of PD-L1 blockade in urothelial cancer. Sequenced by immunoSEQ multiplex PCR; TCRdb stores in-frame clones only, minus some. The table has some 60,000 clones, about 86% seen once. The sample here was PBMCs, taken around atezolizumab (anti-PD-L1) treatment. Every receptor here comes from a man aged 50 to 59 with urothelial cancer.

This chain connects TRBV7-3 to TRBJ2-3; TRBD1 aligns across 11 bases. With 2 bases clipped from V and 0 bases from J, the junction kept 4 bases outside the gene matches. Per the germline V gene, CDR1 is SGHTA and CDR2 is FQGTGA. The CDR3 runs 17 residues. The CDR3 loop reads CASSLGTGGGSTDTQYF. CDR3 sequence (DNA): TGTGCCAGCAGCTTAGGGACAGGGGGGGGCAGCACAGATACGCAGTATTTT.

The rearrangement joins TRBV5-6 to TRBJ1-5; 8 nucleotides agree with TRBD1. With 0 bases clipped from V and 5 bases from J, the junction kept 4 bases outside the gene matches. CDR3 size: 15 residues. Germline V lookup: CDR1 SGHDT, CDR2 YYEEEE. The CDR3 nucleotides are TGTGCCAGCAGCTTGGGGCAGGGGGCGCATCAGCCCCAGCATTTT. Residues: CASSLGQGAHQPQHF.

In regard to this clone: Distinct nucleotide sequences in the sample also encode this CDR3. V is TRBV2 and J is TRBJ1-5; a possible D gene is TRBD1 (6 bases). The V end was cut by 8 bases, the J end by 2 bases, with 13 bases between. Germline V CDR1 and CDR2: SNHLY, FYNNEI. The CDR3 runs to 14 residues. The CDR3 is CASRRGGGNQPQHF. DNA of the CDR3: TGTGCCAGCCGGAGGGGGGGAGGCAATCAGCCCCAGCATTTT. The full variable domain, with the rest looked up from reference TRBV2 and TRBJ1-5, is EPEVTQTPSHQVTQMGQEVILRCVPISNHLYFYWYRQILGQKVEFLVSFYNNEISEKSEIFDDQFSVERPDGSNFTLKIRSTKLEDSAMYFCASRRGGGNQPQHFGDGTRLSIL.

V is TRBV7-2 and J is TRBJ1-6; D ambiguous. The CDR3 totals 16 residues. The V end was cut by 0 bases, the J end by 8 bases, with 14 bases between. Germline CDR1 and CDR2: SGHTA and FQGNSA. The CDR3 loop reads CASSLAAAGLYSPLHF. CDR3 in DNA: TGTGCCAGCAGCTTAGCCGCCGCAGGATTGTATTCACCCCTCCACTTT.

The chain recombines TRBV18 with TRBJ1-3, with D perhaps TRBD1 (6 bases). The CDR3 sequence is 15 residues long. The germline V gene has CDR1 KGHSH and CDR2 LQKENI. V shed 6 bases and J shed 4 bases, with 16 bases lying between them. The CDR3 bases are TGTGCCAGCTCGCACCCCCAGGACAGAGGAAACACCATATATTTT. This gives the protein CASSHPQDRGNTIYF.

The genes are TRBV28 and TRBJ1-1; TRBD1 might be the D (5 bases). Germline CDR1 reads MDHEN; CDR2 reads SYDVKM. This CDR3 is built from 15 residues. V dropped 2 bases and J dropped 2 bases, with 12 bases sitting between them. The CDR3 is CASSLTTALNTEAFF. The CDR3 DNA reads as TGTGCCAGCAGTTTAACGACAGCCCTTAACACTGAAGCTTTCTTT.

There are a few counts of this clone. This chain connects TRBV19 to TRBJ1-6; the match to TRBD1 covers 9 bases. The CDR3 length is 17 residues. V gave up 3 bases and J gave up 2 bases; unmatched junction bases: 5. Germline assignment: CDR1 LNHDA and CDR2 SQIVND (reference sequence). The CDR3 is CASSISRTGAYNSPLHF. Here the CDR3 DNA reads TGTGCCAGTAGTATTTCGAGGACAGGGGCCTATAATTCACCCCTCCACTTT.

The J gene is TRBJ1-3, the V gene TRBV7-3; D might be TRBD1 (6 bases). The CDR3 spans 17 residues. The V and J ends lost 4 bases and 0 bases respectively, with 16 bases between them. The germline V gene encodes CDR1 SGHTA and CDR2 FQGTGA. CDR3 residues: CASSWGAGARSGNTIYF. DNA of the CDR3: TGTGCCAGCAGCTGGGGAGCGGGGGCCCGCTCTGGAAACACCATATATTTT.

This rearrangement joins TRBV7-9 to TRBJ2-7; D not resolved. CDR3 length equals 13 residues. Trimming cost V 3 bases and J 2 bases, with 8 bases left between them. The V gene's germline CDR1 is SEHNR and CDR2 FQNEAQ (reference sequence). CDR3 sequence (DNA): TGTGCCAGCAGCTTTGAACTACCCTACGAGCAGTACTTC. Protein sequence: CASSFELPYEQYF.